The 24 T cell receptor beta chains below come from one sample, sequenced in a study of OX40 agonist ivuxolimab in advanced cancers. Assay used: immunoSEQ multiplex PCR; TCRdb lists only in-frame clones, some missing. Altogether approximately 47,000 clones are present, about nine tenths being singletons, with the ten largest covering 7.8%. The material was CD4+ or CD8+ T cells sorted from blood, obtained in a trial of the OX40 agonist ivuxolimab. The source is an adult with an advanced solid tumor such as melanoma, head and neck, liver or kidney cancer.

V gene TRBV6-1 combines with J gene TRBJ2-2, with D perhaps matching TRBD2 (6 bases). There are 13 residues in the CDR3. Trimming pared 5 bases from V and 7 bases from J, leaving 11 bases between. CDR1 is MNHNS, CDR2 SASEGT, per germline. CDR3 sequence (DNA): TGTGCCAGCAGTCCCTACGGGGGCGGGGAGCTGTTTTTT. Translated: CASSPYGGGELFF.

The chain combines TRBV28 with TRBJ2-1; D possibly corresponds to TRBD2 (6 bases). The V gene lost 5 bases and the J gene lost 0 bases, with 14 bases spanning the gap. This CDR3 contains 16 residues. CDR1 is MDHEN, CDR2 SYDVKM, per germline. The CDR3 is CASSQLAWSSYNEQFF. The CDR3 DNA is TGTGCCAGCAGTCAACTAGCCTGGAGCTCCTACAATGAGCAGTTCTTC.

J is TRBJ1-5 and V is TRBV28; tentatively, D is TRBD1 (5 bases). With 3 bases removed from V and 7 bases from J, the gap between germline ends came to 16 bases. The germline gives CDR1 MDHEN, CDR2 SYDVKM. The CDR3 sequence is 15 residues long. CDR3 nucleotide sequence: TGTGCCAGCAGTTTGGGGCGGCAGCGGGTCCAGCCCCAGCATTTT. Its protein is CASSLGRQRVQPQHF.

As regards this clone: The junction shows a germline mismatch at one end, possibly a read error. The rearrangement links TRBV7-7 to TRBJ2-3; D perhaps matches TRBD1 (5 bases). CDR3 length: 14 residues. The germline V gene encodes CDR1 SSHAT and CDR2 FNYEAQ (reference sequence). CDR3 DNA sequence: TGTGCTAGCAGCGCACAGGATTCCACAGATACGCAGTATTTT. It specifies CASSAQDSTDTQYF.

The CDR3 sequence: CASRQRNQETQYF. CDR3 nucleotide sequence: TGTGCCAGCAGACAGCGTAACCAAGAGACCCAGTACTTC. The chain links TRBV7-9 to TRBJ2-5; no clear D. V was cut by 6 bases and J by 0 bases, with 8 bases left in between. The CDR3 is 13 amino acids. Germline V gene lookup returns CDR1 SEHNR and CDR2 FQNEAQ (reference sequence).

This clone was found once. CDR3 DNA: TGTGCCAGCAGACCTATACTAGCGGCTCAGACCCAGTACTTC. It codes for CASRPILAAQTQYF. The V and J genes are TRBV27 and TRBJ2-5; 8 bases line up with TRBD2. Unmatched junction bases numbered 9, after V lost 6 bases and J lost 6 bases. The CDR3 runs to 14 residues. Germline loops: CDR1 MNHEY, CDR2 SMNVEV (reference sequence).

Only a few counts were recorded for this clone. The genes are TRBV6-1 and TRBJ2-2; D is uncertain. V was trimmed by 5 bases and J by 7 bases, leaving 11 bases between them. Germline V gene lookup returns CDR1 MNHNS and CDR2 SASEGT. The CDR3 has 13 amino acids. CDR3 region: CASSFTQVGELFF. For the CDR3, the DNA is TGTGCCAGCAGTTTCACCCAGGTCGGGGAGCTGTTTTTT.

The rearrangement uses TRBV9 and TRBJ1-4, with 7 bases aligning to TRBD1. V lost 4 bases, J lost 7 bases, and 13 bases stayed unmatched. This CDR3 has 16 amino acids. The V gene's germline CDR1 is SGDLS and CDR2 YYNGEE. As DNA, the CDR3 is TGTGCCAGCAGCTCCGCACACCGGGACAGCGGTGAAAAACTGTTTTTT. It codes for CASSSAHRDSGEKLFF. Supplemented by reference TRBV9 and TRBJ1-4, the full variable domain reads DSGVTQTPKHLITATGQRVTLRCSPRSGDLSVYWYQQSLDQGLQFLIQYYNGEERAKGNILERFSAQQFPDLHSELNLSSLELGDSALYFCASSSAHRDSGEKLFFGSGTQLSVL.

The CDR3 loop is CASSLGQGLGYGYTF. DNA of the CDR3: TGTGCCAGCAGCTTAGGGCAGGGCCTTGGCTATGGCTACACCTTC. The chain links TRBV7-3 to TRBJ1-2; the D gene is possibly TRBD1 (5 bases). V dropped 2 bases and J dropped 4 bases, with 14 bases sitting between them. Germline CDR1 reads SGHTA; CDR2 reads FQGTGA. This CDR3 contains 15 residues.

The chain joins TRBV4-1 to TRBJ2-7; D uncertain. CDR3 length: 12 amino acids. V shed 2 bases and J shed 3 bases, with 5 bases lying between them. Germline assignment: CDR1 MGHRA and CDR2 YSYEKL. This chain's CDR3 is CASSQPLYEQYF. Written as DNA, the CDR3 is TGCGCCAGCAGCCAACCCCTCTACGAGCAGTACTTC.

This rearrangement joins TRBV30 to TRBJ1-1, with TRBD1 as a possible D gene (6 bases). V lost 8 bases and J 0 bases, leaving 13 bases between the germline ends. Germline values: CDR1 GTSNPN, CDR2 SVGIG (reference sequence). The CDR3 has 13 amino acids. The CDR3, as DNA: TGTGCCGGAAGCGGACAGCTGAACACTGAAGCTTTCTTT. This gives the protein CAGSGQLNTEAFF.

CDR3 DNA sequence: TGTGCCAGCTCTCGAGCGGGAGTGGGGGACAATGAGCAGTTCTTC. Its protein product is CASSRAGVGDNEQFF. The chain couples TRBV18 to TRBJ2-1; 8 nucleotides line up with TRBD2. This CDR3 has 15 amino acids. Germline CDR1 is KGHSH and CDR2 is LQKENI. V dropped 6 bases and J dropped 5; count of bases not matched to a gene: 9.

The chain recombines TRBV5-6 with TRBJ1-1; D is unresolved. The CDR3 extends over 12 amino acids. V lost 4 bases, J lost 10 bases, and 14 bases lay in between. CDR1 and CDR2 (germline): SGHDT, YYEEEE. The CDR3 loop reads CASSLRGFGAFF. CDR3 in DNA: TGTGCCAGCAGCCTCCGGGGTTTTGGAGCTTTCTTT.

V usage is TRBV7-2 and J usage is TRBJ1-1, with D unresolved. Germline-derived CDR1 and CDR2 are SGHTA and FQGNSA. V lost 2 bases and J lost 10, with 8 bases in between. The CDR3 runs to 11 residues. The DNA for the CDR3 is TGTGCCAGCAGCTTACGGTACGGAGCTTTCTTT. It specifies CASSLRYGAFF.

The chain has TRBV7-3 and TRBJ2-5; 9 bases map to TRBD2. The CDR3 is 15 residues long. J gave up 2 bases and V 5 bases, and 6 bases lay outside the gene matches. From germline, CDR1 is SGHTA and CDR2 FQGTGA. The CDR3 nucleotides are TGTGCCAGCAGCCCGACTAGCGGCCTTCAAGAGACCCAGTACTTC. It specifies CASSPTSGLQETQYF.

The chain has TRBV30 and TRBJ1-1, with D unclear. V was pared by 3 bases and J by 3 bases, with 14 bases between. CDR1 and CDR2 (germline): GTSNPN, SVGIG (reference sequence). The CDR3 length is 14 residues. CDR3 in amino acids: CAWRVGYGYTEAFF. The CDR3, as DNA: TGTGCCTGGAGGGTGGGCTACGGTTACACTGAAGCTTTCTTT.

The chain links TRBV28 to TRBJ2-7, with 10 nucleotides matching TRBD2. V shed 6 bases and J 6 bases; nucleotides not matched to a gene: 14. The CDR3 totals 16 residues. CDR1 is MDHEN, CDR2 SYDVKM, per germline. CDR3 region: CASRTASSGRKAEQYF. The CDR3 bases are TGTGCCAGCAGAACCGCATCTAGCGGGAGAAAGGCCGAGCAGTACTTC.

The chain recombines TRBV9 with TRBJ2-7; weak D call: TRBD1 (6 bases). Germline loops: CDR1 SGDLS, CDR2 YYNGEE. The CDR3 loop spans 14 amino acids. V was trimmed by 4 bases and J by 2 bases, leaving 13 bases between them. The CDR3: CASSLRPGAYEQYF. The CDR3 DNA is TGTGCCAGCAGCCTTCGGCCAGGGGCCTACGAGCAGTACTTC.

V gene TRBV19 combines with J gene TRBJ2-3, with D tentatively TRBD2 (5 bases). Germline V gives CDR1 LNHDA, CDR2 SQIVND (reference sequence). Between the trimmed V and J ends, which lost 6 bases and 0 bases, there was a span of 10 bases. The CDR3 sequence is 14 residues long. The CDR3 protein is CASRSAGSTDTQYF. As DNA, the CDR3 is TGTGCCAGTAGATCGGCGGGTAGCACAGATACGCAGTATTTT.

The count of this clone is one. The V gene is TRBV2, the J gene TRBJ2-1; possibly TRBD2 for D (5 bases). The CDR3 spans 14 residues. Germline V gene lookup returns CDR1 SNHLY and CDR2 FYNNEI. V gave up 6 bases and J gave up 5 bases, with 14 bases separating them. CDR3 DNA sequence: TGTGCCAGCAGGGGAGTGGTACACCACAATGAGCAGTTCTTC. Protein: CASRGVVHHNEQFF. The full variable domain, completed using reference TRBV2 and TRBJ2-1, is EPEVTQTPSHQVTQMGQEVILRCVPISNHLYFYWYRQILGQKVEFLVSFYNNEISEKSEIFDDQFSVERPDGSNFTLKIRSTKLEDSAMYFCASRGVVHHNEQFFGPGTRLTVL.

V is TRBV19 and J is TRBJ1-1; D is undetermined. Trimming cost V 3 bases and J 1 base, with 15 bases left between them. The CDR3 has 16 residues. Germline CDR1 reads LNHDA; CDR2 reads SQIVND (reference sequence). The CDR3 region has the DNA TGTGCCAGTAGTATTTCGTCGGGGATTCGGAACACTGAAGCTTTCTTT. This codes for CASSISSGIRNTEAFF.

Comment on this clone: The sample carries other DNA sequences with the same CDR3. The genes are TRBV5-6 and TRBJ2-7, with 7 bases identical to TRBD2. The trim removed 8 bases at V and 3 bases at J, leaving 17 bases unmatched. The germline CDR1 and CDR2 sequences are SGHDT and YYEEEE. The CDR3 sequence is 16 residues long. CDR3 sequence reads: CASSQIEPERGYEQYF. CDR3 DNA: TGTGCCAGTAGCCAAATTGAGCCCGAGCGGGGCTACGAGCAGTACTTC.

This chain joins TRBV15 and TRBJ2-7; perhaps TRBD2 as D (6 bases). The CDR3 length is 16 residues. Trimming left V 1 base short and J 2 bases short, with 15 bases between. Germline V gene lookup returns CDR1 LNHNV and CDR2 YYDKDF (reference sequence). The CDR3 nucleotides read TGTGCCACCAGCAGAGGGGTCGGGAGTTCCACCTACGAGCAGTACTTC. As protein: CATSRGVGSSTYEQYF.

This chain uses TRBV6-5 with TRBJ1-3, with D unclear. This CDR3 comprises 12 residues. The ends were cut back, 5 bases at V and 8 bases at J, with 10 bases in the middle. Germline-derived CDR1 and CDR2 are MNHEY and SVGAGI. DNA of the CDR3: TGTGCCAGCAGTCCCACAACGGACACCATATATTTT. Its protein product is CASSPTTDTIYF.